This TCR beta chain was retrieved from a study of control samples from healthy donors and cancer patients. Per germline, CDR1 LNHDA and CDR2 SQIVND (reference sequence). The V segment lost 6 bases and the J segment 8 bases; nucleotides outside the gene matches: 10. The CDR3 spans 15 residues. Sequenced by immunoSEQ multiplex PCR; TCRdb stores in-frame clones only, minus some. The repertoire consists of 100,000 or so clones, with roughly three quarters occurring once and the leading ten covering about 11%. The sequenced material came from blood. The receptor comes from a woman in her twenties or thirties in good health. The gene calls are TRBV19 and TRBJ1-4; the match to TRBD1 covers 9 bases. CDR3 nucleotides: TGTGCCAGTAGCTCGCGGGGACAGGGTCGAGAAAAACTGTTTTTT. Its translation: CASSSRGQGREKLFF.